This T cell receptor (beta chain) was recovered during a study of T cell responses to AZD1222 COVID-19 vaccine (dated by TCRdb to about 2021). Concerning the study at large: A total of more than 230 trial participants underwent TCR sequencing, of whom about 210 had received two doses of AZD1222 and some 26 had received two doses of the MenACWY control vaccine. Trial participants were enrolled by age into 18-55, 56-69 and 70-plus year subgroups, with roughly 160, 29 and 62 TCR-sequenced participants respectively.

Sample time point, as interpreted from the label and publication: baseline before first vaccination. Taken with the paper, the label for treatment or condition translates to: meningococcal conjugate vaccine given as trial control. Samples from vaccinated people were obtained from the UK trials COV001 and COV002, which included a single-blind randomized controlled phase 2/3 trial of AZD1222 (ChAdOx1 nCoV-19) in healthy adults. For TCRbeta chain sequencing, PBMC samples were collected from trial participants at day 0 and at day 28 after the second dose. The CDR3 regions of human TCRbeta chains were subjected to immunosequencing. On the authors' methods: TCRs in the repertoires were compared against a reference library of SARS-CoV-2-specific TCRs that had been generated with the MIRA antigen-specificity platform. Breadth was defined as the fraction of unique TCRs that were SARS-CoV-2-associated. Depth was defined as the fraction of total T cells that were SARS-CoV-2-associated. Using the MIRA data, each spike-specific TCR was assigned both to the spike region to which the TCR was reactive and to a CD4 or CD8 class. Log10-transformed breadth and depth values were compared by one-way ANOVA with Sidak's multiple comparisons tests. The table comes from immuneACCESS by way of TCRdb, which keeps in-frame sequences with V and J called. Part of the clones is missing from these tables; in studies checked, under half for an unresolved V gene and the rest for unknown reasons. V, J and clone size are those of that table, while D and trimming were read from the DNA. Across this sample there are 130,000 to 150,000 clones, with more than 75% seen only once. Around 4.3% of the sample belongs to the ten largest clones.

CDR1 and CDR2 are drawn from the germline V gene: MNHNS, SASEGT. Spanning cysteine to phenylalanine, the CDR3 consists of 14 amino acids. Of all the DNA, just the CDR3 is kept, 42 bases in frame from base 1. For this chain, trimming is 3 bases at the V end and 5 bases at the J end, and the number of junction bases without a gene match is 5. Overall study results and their limits: After two AZD1222 doses, spike-specific TCR breadth and depth were significantly higher than at day 0 and than in MenACWY recipients. The whole spike protein was spanned by vaccine-associated CD4 TCRs, and dominant responses were seen in regions 160-218 and 743-854. The 56-69-year group was small, and its depth increase did not reach significance, likely because of low power. Reportedly, almost half of the unique spike-specific TCRs recognized epitopes lying outside the regions that are mutated in the B.1.351 and B.1.1.7 variants. Most participants were white British and females outnumbered males, and the authors suggested that clonal diversity may have been underestimated. Because no day 14 peak-response samples were available, repertoires were characterized only after the peak T cell response. Conclusions about previously exposed vaccinees are limited, since just five or six AZD1222 recipients were seropositive for SARS-CoV-2 at baseline.

Details on this clone: Its antigen target is currently unknown. No much larger clonotype is one base removed from it; base qualities were not supplied.

Sequences were derived from peripheral blood, sampled on day 0 of MenACWY control vaccination. This clonotype was obtained from an adult in good health. Rearrangement joined TRBV6-1 to TRBJ1-1, and TRBD1 matches 8 of the central bases. The DNA sequence is given as TGTGCCAGCAGTGAGTATACAGGGGGAACTGAAGCTTTCTTT. It encodes CASSEYTGGTEAFF.